This T cell receptor (beta chain) was captured by sequencing in a study of cytomegalovirus exposure and HLA in healthy donors. General study findings and limits: Sequencing artifact likely explains a cluster of highly shared sequence variants. Some V segments, including TRBV6-2 and TRBV6-3, were excluded as indistinguishable. TCR beta V segments were, for the most part, productive about 87% or about 30% of the time in an earlier analysis. Many donors shared some public TCRs, even though most TCR sequences were rare.

CDR3 length: 15 residues. V was cut by 3 bases and J by 8 bases, with 19 bases left in between. From germline, CDR1 is SNHLY and CDR2 FYNNEI. A multiplex PCR was run with 60 Vbeta primers and 13 Jbeta primers. The protocol was immunoSEQ multiplex PCR, while the TCRdb copy is restricted to in-frame clones and leaves out a portion. The sample includes about 140,000 clones, around 76% of them seen just once. About this clone: No antigen is known for it.

The chain joins TRBV2 to TRBJ1-2; D is perhaps TRBD1 (5 bases). Sequenced material: PBMCs. This receptor was taken from a man aged 18 to 29 in good health and CMV-seronegative. The CDR3 sequence: CASSDAQGAYFGYTF. CDR3 coding DNA: TGTGCCAGCAGTGATGCTCAAGGGGCATATTTCGGCTACACCTTC. Drawing the rest from reference TRBV2 and TRBJ1-2, the complete variable domain is EPEVTQTPSHQVTQMGQEVILRCVPISNHLYFYWYRQILGQKVEFLVSFYNNEISEKSEIFDDQFSVERPDGSNFTLKIRSTKLEDSAMYFCASSDAQGAYFGYTFGSGTRLTVV.